This T cell receptor (beta chain) was observed in a study of T cells expressing NK-cell markers. General study findings and limits: HCMV specificity was not established for the expanded NKG2C+ T cell clones. Similarly, these clonotypes led the CD3+CD56-NKG2C+ fraction as well in four donors.

About this clonotype: What it binds is not known.

With the 5' RACE reads reprocessed, TCRdb shows one record per CDR3 protein and no DNA. This sample's table has 500,000 to 700,000 distinct CDR3 sequences. CDR3 length equals 14 residues. In germline, CDR1 is SEHNR, CDR2 FQNEAQ (reference sequence). Sequences were obtained from blood T cells: a sorted CD56 or NKG2C T cell subset, CD4+ or CD8+ T cells, or bulk PBMC T cells (not recorded which). The sequence came from a man aged 18 to 30 in good health. V usage is TRBV7-9 and J usage is TRBJ2-7; no DNA is available, so the TRBD1 call from TCRdb remains unchecked. CDR3 in amino acids: CASSFGSPTYEQYF. The full variable domain, with the rest looked up from reference TRBV7-9 and TRBJ2-7, is DTGVSQNPRHKITKRGQNVTFRCDPISEHNRLYWYRQTLGQGPEFLTYFQNEAQLEKSRLLSDRFSAERPKGSFSTLEIQRTEQGDSAMYLCASSFGSPTYEQYFGPGTRLTVT.